The clone carrying this T cell receptor (beta chain) was detected many times. Its cognate antigen is unknown. Per the germline V gene, CDR1 is SGHTA and CDR2 is FQGNSA. The CDR3 contains 16 residues. Trimming removed 1 base from V and 5 bases from J, with 14 bases in between. These data are taken from a study of T cell repertoires in cytomegalovirus infection. Overall study context: The public TCR beta signatures pointed to both CMV infection and matching HLA type.

MiXCR, run by TCRdb on the reads, gives a single entry per CDR3 protein. Of 400,000 or so distinct CDR3 sequences listed, approximately 18% are singletons. Overall study findings and caveats: Ex vivo responses were dominated by HLA-C-restricted CMV-specific TCR beta clonotypes.

The sequencing input was PBMCs. The V gene is TRBV7-2, the J gene TRBJ1-4; D is undetermined. The TCR was taken from a human donor in good health (CMV status not recorded). Some clones in this sample may be carry-over from other donors' samples. As DNA, the CDR3 is TGTGCCAGCAGCTTAGAGTCGCCAGCTCTCAATGAAAAACTGTTTTTT. This sequence encodes CASSLESPALNEKLFF.